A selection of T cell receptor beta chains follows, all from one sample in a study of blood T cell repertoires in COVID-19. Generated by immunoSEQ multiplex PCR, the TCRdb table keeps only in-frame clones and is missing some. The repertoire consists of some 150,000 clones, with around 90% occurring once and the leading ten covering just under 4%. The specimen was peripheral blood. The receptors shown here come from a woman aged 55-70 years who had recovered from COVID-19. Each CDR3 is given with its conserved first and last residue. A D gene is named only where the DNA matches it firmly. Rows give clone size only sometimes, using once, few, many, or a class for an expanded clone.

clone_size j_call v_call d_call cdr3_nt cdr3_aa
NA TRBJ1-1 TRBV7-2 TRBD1 TGTGCCAGCAGCTTACGACAGGGGGCTGAAGCTTTCTTT CASSLRQGAEAFF
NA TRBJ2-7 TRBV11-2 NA TGTGCCAGCAGCTTGGAGACAGCGTCCTACGAGCAGTACTTC CASSLETASYEQYF
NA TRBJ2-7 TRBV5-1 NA TGCGCCAGCAGCGACGCAGGGGGGACCTACGAGCAGTACTTC CASSDAGGTYEQYF
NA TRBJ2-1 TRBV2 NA TGTGCCAGCAGTGGGCAGGGCGAGCAGTTCTTC CASSGQGEQFF
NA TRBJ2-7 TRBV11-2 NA TGTGCCAGCAGCTTATTTTCAGGGTTGCGGGAGCAGTACTTC CASSLFSGLREQYF
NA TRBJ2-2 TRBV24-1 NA TGTGCCACCAGTGAACCACAGGGTTCCAAGCTGTTTTTT CATSEPQGSKLFF
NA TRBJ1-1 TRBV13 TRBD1 TGTGCCAGCAGCTACGGACAGGGGGCGAGGACTGAAGCTTTCTTT CASSYGQGARTEAFF
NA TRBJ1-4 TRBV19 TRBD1 TGTGCCAGTAGTGTCTGGCCGGGACAGGGTGATGAAAAACTGTTTTTT CASSVWPGQGDEKLFF
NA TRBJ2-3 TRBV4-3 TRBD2 TGCGCCAGCAGCCAACCTAGCGGGGGGTTGAATACGCAGTATTTT CASSQPSGGLNTQYF
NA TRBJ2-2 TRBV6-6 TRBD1 TGTGCCAGCAGTTACCCTAGACAGGGGGCCGGGGAGCTGTTTTTT CASSYPRQGAGELFF
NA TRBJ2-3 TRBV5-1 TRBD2 TGCGCCAGCCGAAGGACTAGCGGGAACACAGATACGCAGTATTTT CASRRTSGNTDTQYF
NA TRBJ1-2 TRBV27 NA TGTGCCAGCAGAGGCTCTAATCGCCGGGCTAACTATGGCTACACCTTC CASRGSNRRANYGYTF
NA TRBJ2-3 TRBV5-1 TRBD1 TGCGCCAGCAGCCCACAGACAGGGGGTACAGATACGCAGTATTTT CASSPQTGGTDTQYF
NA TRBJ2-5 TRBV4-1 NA TGCGCCAGCAGCCAAGAAGAGCTAGCGGAGACCCAGTACTTC CASSQEELAETQYF
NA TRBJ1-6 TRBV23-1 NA TGCGCCAGCAGTCAATCTATGGCAGGCCGCAGCTCCTATAATTCACCCCTCCACTTT CASSQSMAGRSSYNSPLHF
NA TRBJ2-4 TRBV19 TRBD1 TGTGCCAGTAGTCCCGCTCTGGGACAGGAGGTAAACATTCAGTACTTC CASSPALGQEVNIQYF
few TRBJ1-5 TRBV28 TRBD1 TGTGCCAGCAGTTTAACTGACAGGGGCAATCAGCCCCAGCATTTT CASSLTDRGNQPQHF
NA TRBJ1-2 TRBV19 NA TGTGCCAGTAGTACCCGGGGAGCTAACTATGGCTACACCTTC CASSTRGANYGYTF
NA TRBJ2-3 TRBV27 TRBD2 TGTGCCAGCAGTTTCAGCGGGGCCTCCACAGATACGCAGTATTTT CASSFSGASTDTQYF
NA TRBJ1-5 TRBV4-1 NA TGCGCCAGCAGCCAAGTATCAACAGACCTCAATCAGCCCCAGCATTTT CASSQVSTDLNQPQHF
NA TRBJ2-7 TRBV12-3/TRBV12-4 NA TGTGCCAGCCGGAGGGGCCTCTCCTACGAGCAGTACTTC CASRRGLSYEQYF
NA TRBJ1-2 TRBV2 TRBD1 TGTGCCACCAGCTTCGGACAGGGGGCTGGTGGCTACACCTTC CATSFGQGAGGYTF
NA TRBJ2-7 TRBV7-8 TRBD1 TGTGCCAGCAGCTTAAGAACAGGGGGGACCTACGAGCAGTACTTC CASSLRTGGTYEQYF